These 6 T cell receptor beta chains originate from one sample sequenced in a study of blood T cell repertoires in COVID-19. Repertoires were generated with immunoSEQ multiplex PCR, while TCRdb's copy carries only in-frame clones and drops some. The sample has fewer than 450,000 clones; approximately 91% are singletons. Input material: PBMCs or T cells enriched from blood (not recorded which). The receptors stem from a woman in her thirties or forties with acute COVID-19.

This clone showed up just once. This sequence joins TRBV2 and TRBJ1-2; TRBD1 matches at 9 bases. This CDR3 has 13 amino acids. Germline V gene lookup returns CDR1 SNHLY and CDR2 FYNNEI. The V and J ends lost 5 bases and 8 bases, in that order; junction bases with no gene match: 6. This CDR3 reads CASSSGTGLGYTF. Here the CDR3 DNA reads TGTGCCAGCAGTTCAGGGACAGGGTTGGGCTACACCTTC.

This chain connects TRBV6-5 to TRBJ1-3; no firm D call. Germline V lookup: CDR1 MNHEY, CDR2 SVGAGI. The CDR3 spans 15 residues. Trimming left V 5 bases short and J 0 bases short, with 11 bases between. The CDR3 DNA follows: TGTGCCAGCAGTCAACAGAAGCACTCTGGAAACACCATATATTTT. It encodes CASSQQKHSGNTIYF.

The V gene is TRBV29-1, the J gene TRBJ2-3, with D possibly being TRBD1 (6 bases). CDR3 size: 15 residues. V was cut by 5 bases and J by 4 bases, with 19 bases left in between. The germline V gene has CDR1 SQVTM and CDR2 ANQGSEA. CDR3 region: CSVQRQVSSPDTQYF. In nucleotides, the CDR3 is TGCAGCGTTCAAAGACAGGTTTCGTCCCCAGATACGCAGTATTTT.

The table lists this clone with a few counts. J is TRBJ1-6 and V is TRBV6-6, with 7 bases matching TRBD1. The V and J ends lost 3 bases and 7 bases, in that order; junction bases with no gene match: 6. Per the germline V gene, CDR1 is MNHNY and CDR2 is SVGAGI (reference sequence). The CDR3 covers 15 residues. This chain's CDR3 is CASSYSDRENSPLHF. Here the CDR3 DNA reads TGTGCCAGCAGTTATTCCGACAGGGAGAATTCACCCCTCCACTTT.

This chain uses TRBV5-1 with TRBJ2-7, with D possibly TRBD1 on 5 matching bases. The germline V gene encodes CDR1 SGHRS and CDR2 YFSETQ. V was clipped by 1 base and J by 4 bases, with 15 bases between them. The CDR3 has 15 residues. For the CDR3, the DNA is TGCGCCAGCAGCTTGACGCAGGGCCCGCCGTACGAGCAGTACTTC. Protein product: CASSLTQGPPYEQYF.

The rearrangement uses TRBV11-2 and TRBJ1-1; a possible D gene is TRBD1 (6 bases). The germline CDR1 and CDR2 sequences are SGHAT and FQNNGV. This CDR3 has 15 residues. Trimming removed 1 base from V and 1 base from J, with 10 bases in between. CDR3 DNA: TGTGCCAGCAGCTTAGGGGGAGGGGGGAACACTGAAGCTTTCTTT. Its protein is CASSLGGGGNTEAFF.